This TCR beta chain was retrieved from a study of cytomegalovirus exposure and HLA in healthy donors. Use of 60 Vbeta and 13 Jbeta primers characterized the PCR. Repertoires were generated with immunoSEQ multiplex PCR, while TCRdb's copy carries only in-frame clones and drops some. The sample includes roughly 130,000 clones, around two thirds of them seen just once. This clone was counted only a few times. With 8 bases removed from V and 8 bases from J, the gap between germline ends came to 16 bases. This CDR3 is built from 13 residues. CDR1 and CDR2 (germline): SEHNR, FQNEAQ (reference sequence). The source is a human donor in good health. The sequenced sample consisted of PBMCs. The J gene is TRBJ1-5, the V gene TRBV7-9; D not resolved. The CDR3 region is CASGSEGREPQHF. In nucleotides, the CDR3 is TGTGCCAGCGGCTCGGAGGGCCGGGAGCCCCAGCATTTT.